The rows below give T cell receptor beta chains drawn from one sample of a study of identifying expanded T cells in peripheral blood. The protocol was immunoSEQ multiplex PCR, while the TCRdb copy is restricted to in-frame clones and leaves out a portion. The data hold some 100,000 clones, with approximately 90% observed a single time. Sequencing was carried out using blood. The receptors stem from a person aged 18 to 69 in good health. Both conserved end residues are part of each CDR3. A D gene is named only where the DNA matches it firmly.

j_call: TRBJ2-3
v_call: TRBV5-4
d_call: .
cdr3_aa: CASSLSAGWGDTDTQYF
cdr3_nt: TGTGCCAGCAGCTTGTCGGCAGGGTGGGGGGACACAGATACGCAGTATTTT

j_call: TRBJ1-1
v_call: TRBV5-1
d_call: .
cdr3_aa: CASSKEGPMNTEAFF
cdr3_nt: TGCGCCAGCAGCAAAGAAGGACCGATGAACACTGAAGCTTTCTTT

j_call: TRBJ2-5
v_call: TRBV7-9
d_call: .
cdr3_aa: CASSFYGSYPQETQYF
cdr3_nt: TGTGCCAGCAGCTTTTATGGCAGTTACCCCCAAGAGACCCAGTACTTC

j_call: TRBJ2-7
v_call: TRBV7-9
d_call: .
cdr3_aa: CASSLRQTPYEQYF
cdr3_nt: TGTGCCAGCAGCTTACGACAGACCCCCTACGAGCAGTACTTC

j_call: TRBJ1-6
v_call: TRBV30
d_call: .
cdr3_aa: CAWSVDHLSPLHF
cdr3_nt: TGTGCCTGGAGTGTAGACCACCTATCACCCCTCCACTTT

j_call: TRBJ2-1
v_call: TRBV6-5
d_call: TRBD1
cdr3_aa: CASSRQGNEQFF
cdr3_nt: TGTGCCAGCAGTCGACAGGGTAATGAGCAGTTCTTC

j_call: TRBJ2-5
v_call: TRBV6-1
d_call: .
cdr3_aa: CASTSGAPETQYF
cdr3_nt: TGTGCCAGCACCTCAGGGGCCCCAGAGACCCAGTACTTC

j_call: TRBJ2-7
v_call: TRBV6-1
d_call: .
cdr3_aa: CASRATSYEQYF
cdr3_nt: TGTGCCAGCAGGGCAACCTCTTACGAGCAGTACTTC

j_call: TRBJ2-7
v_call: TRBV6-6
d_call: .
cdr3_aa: CASSPGAYEQYF
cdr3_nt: TGTGCCAGCAGCCCCGGGGCCTACGAGCAGTACTTC

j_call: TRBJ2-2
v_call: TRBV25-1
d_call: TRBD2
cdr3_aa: CASSRRESTGELFF
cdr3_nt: TGTGCCAGCAGTCGGCGGGAGAGCACCGGGGAGCTGTTTTTT

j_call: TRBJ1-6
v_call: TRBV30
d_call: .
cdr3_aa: CAWMANNSPLHF
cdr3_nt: TGTGCCTGGATGGCAAATAATTCACCCCTCCACTTT